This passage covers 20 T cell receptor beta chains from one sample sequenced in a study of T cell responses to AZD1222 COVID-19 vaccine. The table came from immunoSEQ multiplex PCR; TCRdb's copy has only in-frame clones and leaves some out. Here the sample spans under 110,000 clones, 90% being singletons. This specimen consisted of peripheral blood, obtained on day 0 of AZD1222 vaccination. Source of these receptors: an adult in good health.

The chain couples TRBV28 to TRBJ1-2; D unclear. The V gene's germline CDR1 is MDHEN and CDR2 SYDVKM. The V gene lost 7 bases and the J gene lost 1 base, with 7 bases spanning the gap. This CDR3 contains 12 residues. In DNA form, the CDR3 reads TGTGCCAGCAAAAAGGTTAACTATGGCTACACCTTC. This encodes CASKKVNYGYTF.

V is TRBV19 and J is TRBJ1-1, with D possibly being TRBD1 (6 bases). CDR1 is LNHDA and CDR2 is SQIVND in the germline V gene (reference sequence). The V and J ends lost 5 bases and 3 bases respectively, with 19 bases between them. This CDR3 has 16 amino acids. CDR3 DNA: TGTGCCAGTAGTCTGGGGAGGGGGTCCGGGGACACTGAAGCTTTCTTT. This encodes CASSLGRGSGDTEAFF.

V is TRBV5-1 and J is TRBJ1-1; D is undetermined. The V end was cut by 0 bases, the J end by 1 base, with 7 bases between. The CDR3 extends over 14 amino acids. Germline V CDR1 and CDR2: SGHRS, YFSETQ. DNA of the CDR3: TGCGCCAGCAGCTTGGAGCCGAAGAACACTGAAGCTTTCTTT. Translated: CASSLEPKNTEAFF.

This chain's CDR3 is CASSHRPLDTEAFF. For the CDR3, the DNA is TGTGCCAGCAGCCATCGACCCCTGGACACTGAAGCTTTCTTT. The chain employs TRBV5-4 and TRBJ1-1; D uncertain. The V end was cut by 4 bases, the J end by 3 bases, with 13 bases between. This CDR3 has 14 residues. Germline CDR1 is SGHNT and CDR2 is YYREEE (reference sequence).

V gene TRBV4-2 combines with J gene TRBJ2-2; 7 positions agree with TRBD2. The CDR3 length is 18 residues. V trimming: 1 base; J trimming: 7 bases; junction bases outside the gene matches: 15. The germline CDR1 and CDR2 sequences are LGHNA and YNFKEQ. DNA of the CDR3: TGTGCCAGCAGCCAAGCCCCTTCTAGCGGACATGTAGGCGGGGAGCTGTTTTTT. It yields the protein CASSQAPSSGHVGGELFF.

In DNA form, the CDR3 reads TGTGCAACGAGCACAGATACGCAGTATTTT. Residues: CATSTDTQYF. The chain employs TRBV25-1 and TRBJ2-3; no firm D call. There are 10 residues in the CDR3. Germline V gives CDR1 MGHDK, CDR2 SYGVNS. The variable domain in full, with the rest retrieved from reference TRBV25-1 and TRBJ2-3, is EADIYQTPRYLVIGTGKKITLECSQTMGHDKMYWYQQDPGMELHLIHYSYGVNSTEKGDLSSESTVSRIRTEHFPLTLESARPSHTSQYLCATSTDTQYFGPGTRLTVL.

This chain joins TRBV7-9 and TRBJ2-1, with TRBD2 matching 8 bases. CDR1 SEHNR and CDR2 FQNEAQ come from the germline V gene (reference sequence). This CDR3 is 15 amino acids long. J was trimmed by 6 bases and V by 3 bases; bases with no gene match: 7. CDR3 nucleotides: TGTGCCAGCAGCTTTAGCGGGACTCTCGCCAATGAGCAGTTCTTC. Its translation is CASSFSGTLANEQFF.

CDR3 bases: TGTGCCAGCAGCTTAAGGCTAGCGGGAGGAGGCAATGAGCAGTTCTTC. It is translated as CASSLRLAGGGNEQFF. This chain links TRBV11-3 with TRBJ2-1; 11 bases fit TRBD2. CDR1 is SGHNT and CDR2 is YENEEA in the germline V gene. V lost 2 bases to trimming and J lost 6 bases; unmatched junction nucleotides: 6. The CDR3 runs 16 residues.

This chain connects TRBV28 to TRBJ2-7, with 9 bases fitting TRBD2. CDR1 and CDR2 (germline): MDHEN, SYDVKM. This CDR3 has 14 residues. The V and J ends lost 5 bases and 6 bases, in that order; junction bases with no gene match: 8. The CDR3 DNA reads TGTGCCAGCAGTCTCGGGACTAGCAAGTCCGAGCAGTACTTC. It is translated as CASSLGTSKSEQYF. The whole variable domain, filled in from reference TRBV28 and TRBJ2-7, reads DVKVTQSSRYLVKRTGEKVFLECVQDMDHENMFWYRQDPGLGLRLIYFSYDVKMKEKGDIPEGYSVSREKKERFSLILESASTNQTSMYLCASSLGTSKSEQYFGPGTRLTVT.

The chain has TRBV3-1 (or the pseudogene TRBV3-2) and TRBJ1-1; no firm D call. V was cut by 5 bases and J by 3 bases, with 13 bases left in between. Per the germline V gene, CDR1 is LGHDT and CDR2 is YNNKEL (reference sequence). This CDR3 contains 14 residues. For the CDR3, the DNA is TGTGCCAGCAGCTGGAAGGGCGGTGACACTGAAGCTTTCTTT. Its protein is CASSWKGGDTEAFF.

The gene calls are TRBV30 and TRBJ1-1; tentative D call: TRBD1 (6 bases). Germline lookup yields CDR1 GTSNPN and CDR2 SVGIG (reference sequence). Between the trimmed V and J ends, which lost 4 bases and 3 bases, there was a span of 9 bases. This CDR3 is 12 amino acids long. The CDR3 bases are TGTGCCTGGACAGGGGAATACACTGAAGCTTTCTTT. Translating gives CAWTGEYTEAFF.

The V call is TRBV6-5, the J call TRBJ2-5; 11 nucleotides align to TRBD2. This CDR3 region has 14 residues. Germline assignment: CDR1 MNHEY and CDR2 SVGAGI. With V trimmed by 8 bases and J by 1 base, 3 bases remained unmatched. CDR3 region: CASEGLAAQETQYF. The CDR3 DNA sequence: TGTGCCAGCGAGGGACTAGCGGCCCAAGAGACCCAGTACTTC.

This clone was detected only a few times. CDR3 amino acids: CAIRDREETQYF. The DNA for the CDR3 is TGTGCCATCAGGGACAGGGAAGAGACCCAGTACTTC. The chain links TRBV10-3 to TRBJ2-5, with 8 bases fitting TRBD1. Trimming cost V 6 bases and J 3 bases; bases outside gene matches: 0. This CDR3 is built from 12 residues. The germline V gene encodes CDR1 ENHRY and CDR2 SYGVKD.

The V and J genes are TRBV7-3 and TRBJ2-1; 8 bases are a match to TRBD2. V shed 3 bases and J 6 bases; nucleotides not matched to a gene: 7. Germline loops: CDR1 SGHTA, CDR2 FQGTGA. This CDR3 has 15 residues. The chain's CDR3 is CASSFGGRRVNEQFF. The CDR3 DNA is TGTGCCAGCAGCTTTGGCGGGAGGAGGGTCAATGAGCAGTTCTTC.

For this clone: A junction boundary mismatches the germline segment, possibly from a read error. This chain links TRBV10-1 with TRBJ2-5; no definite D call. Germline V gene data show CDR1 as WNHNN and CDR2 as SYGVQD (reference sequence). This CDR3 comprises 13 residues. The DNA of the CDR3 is TGCGCCAGCAGTGAGGGGCCGCAAGGGACCCAGTACTTC. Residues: CASSEGPQGTQYF.

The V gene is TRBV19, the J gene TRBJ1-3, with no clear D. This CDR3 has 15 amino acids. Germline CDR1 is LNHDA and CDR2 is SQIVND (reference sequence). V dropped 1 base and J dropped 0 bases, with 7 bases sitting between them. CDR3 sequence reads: CASSIGPYSGNTIYF. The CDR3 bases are TGTGCCAGTAGTATAGGCCCCTACTCTGGAAACACCATATATTTT.

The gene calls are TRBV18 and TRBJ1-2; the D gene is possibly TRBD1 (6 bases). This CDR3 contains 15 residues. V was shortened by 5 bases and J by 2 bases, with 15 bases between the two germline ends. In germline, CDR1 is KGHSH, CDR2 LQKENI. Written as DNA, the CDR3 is TGTGCCAGCTCAAAAGACAGGCCCCCGAACTATGGCTACACCTTC. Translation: CASSKDRPPNYGYTF.

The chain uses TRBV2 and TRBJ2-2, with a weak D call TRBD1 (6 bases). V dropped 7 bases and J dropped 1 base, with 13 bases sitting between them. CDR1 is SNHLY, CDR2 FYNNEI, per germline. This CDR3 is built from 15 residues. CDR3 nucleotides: TGTGCCAGCATTCCCGGGACACAGAACACCGGGGAGCTGTTTTTT. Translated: CASIPGTQNTGELFF.

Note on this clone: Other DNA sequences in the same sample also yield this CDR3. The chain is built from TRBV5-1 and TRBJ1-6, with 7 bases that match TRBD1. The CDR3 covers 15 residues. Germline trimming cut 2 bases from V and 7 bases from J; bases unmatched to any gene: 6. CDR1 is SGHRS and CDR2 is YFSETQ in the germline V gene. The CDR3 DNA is TGCGCCAGCAGCTTAGCAGGGGGAAGGAATTCACCCCTCCACTTT. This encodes CASSLAGGRNSPLHF. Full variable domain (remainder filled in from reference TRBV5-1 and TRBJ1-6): KAGVTQTPRYLIKTRGQQVTLSCSPISGHRSVSWYQQTPGQGLQFLFEYFSETQRNKGNFPGRFSGRQFSNSRSEMNVSTLELGDSALYLCASSLAGGRNSPLHFGNGTRLTVT.

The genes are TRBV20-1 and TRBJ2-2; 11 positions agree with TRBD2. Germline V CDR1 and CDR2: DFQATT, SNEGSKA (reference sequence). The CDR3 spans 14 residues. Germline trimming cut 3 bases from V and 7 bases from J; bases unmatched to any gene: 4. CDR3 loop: CSASLAGGDGELFF. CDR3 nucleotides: TGCAGTGCTAGTCTAGCGGGAGGCGACGGGGAGCTGTTTTTT.